This T cell receptor (beta chain) came from a study of post-analysis software for immune sequencing data. Overall study context: The cohort encompassed relapsing-remitting, secondary progressive and progressive-relapsing multiple sclerosis disease courses. Findings of the study overall: Under the F measure, samples that were prepared in one batch clustered strongly together. About five TRBV segments (TRBV5-6, TRBV5-1 and TRBV20-1 among them) occurred more frequently in patients than in controls. Comparison with controls showed significantly lower normalized Chao1 diversity in multiple sclerosis patients.

As for this clonotype: No antigen is known for it.

Tagging with unique molecular identifiers was a feature of the TCR beta cDNA libraries. Roughly 450,000 cDNA molecules were recovered from an input of roughly 0.85 to 10 million T cells. TCRdb redid the calling of the PCR reads with MiXCR, one entry per CDR3 protein. The sample consists of 700,000 to 800,000 distinct CDR3 sequences, 25% to 30% of them appearing once. In germline, CDR1 is DFQATT, CDR2 SNEGSKA (reference sequence). The V end was cut by 2 bases, the J end by 4 bases, with 17 bases between. CDR3 length: 15 residues. The sequence was collected from a girl aged 5-17 years with multiple sclerosis. V usage is TRBV20-1 and J usage is TRBJ2-5; tentative D call: TRBD1 (6 bases). Specimen: blood. The chain's CDR3 is CSARKGTLRGETQYF. The CDR3 DNA sequence: TGCAGTGCTAGAAAAGGAACCCTCAGGGGAGAGACCCAGTACTTC.